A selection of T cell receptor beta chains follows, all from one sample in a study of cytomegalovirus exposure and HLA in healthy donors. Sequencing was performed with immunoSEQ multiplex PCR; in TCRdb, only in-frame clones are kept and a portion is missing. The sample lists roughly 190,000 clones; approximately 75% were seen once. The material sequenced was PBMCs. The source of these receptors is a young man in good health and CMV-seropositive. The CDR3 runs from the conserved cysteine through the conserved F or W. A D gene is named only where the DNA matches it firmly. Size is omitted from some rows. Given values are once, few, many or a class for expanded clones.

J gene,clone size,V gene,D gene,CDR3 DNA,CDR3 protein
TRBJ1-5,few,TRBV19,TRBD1,TGTGCCAGTAGCAGATACGGGACAGGGGGCTCGGGGCAGCCCCAGCATTTT,CASSRYGTGGSGQPQHF
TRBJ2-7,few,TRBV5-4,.,TGTGCCAGCAGCTTGGGGCAGGTTGGCGAGCAGTACTTC,CASSLGQVGEQYF
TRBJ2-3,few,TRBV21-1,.,TGTGCCAGCAGCTCCCACTTCCGCCCCACAGATACGCAGTATTTT,CASSSHFRPTDTQYF
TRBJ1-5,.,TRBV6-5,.,TGTGCCAGCAGTTACTCATCAGGGCAGCCCCAGCATTTT,CASSYSSGQPQHF
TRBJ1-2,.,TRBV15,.,TGTGCCACCAGCAGAGAGGCAAGAGGAGGCTACACCTTC,CATSREARGGYTF
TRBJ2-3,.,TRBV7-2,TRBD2,TGTGCCAGCAGCCCTCGACTAGCGGGAGGGAGCGGCACGCAGTATTTT,CASSPRLAGGSGTQYF
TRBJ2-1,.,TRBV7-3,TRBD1,TGTGCCAGCAGCCCGGGACAGGGGAAATACAATGAGCAGTTCTTC,CASSPGQGKYNEQFF
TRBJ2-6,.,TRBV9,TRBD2,TGTGCCAGCAGCACGGCGGGGGTTGGGGCCAACGTCCTGACTTTC,CASSTAGVGANVLTF
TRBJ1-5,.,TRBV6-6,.,TGTGCCAGCAGTGCCCAGGGTAAGCCCCAGCATTTT,CASSAQGKPQHF
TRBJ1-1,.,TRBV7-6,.,TGTGCCAGCAGCCCAGAGGTGGGGAGCACTGAAGCTTTCTTT,CASSPEVGSTEAFF
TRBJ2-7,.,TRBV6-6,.,TGTGCCAGCAGCCCCGGGACTCGACGGGGCGAGCAGTACTTC,CASSPGTRRGEQYF
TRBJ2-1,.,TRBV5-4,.,TGTGCCAGCAGCGCATGGACAGATGATGAGCAGTTCTTC,CASSAWTDDEQFF
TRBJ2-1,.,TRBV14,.,TGTGCCAGCAGCCCCCGCGGAGGTCTCGTTGTTTACAATGAGCAGTTCTTC,CASSPRGGLVVYNEQFF
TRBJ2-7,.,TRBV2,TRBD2,TGTGCCAGCAGTAGCGGGAGCCTCTCCGAGCAGTACTTC,CASSSGSLSEQYF
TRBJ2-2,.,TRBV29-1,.,TGCAGCGTTGACCTCCCCGGGGAGCTGTTTTTT,CSVDLPGELFF
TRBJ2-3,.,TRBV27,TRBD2,TGTGCCAGCAGTTCCACTAGCGGGAGCTACACAGATACGCAGTATTTT,CASSSTSGSYTDTQYF
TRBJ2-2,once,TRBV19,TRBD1,TGTGCCAGTAGTACTCCTCAGGGGGCGACCACCGGGGAGCTGTTTTTT,CASSTPQGATTGELFF
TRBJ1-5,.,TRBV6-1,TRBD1,TGTGCCAGCAGCCAACGGACAGGGGGCAGGCAGCCCCAGCATTTT,CASSQRTGGRQPQHF
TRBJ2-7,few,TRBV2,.,TGTGCCAGCAAGGAGACCTACGAGCAGTACTTC,CASKETYEQYF
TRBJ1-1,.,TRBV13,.,TGTGCCAGTAGAACCGGGGGTCTGGGCACTGAAGCTTTCTTT,CASRTGGLGTEAFF
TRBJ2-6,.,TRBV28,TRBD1,TGTGCCAGCAGTTCTCGACAGGGGAAGATTGGGGCCAACGTCCTGACTTTC,CASSSRQGKIGANVLTF
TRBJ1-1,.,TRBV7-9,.,TGTGCCAGCAGCTGGGGCTCCCCTGAAGCTTTCTTT,CASSWGSPEAFF